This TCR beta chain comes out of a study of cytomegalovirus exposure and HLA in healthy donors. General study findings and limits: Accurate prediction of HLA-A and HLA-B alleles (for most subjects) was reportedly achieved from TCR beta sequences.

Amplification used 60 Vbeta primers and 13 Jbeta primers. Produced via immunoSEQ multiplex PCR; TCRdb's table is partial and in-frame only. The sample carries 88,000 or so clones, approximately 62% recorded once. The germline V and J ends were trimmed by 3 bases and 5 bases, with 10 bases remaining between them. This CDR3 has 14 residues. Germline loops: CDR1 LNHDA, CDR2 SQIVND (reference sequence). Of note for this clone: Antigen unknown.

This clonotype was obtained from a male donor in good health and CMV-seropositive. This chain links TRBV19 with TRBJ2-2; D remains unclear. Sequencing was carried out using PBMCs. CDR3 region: CASSISTSTGELFF. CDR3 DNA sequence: TGTGCCAGTAGTATCTCGACTTCGACCGGGGAGCTGTTTTTT. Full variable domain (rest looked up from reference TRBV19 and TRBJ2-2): DGGITQSPKYLFRKEGQNVTLSCEQNLNHDAMYWYRQDPGQGLRLIYYSQIVNDFQKGDIAEGYSVSREKKESFPLTVTSAQKNPTAFYLCASSISTSTGELFFGEGSRLTVL.